This T cell receptor beta chain was obtained from a study of blood T cell repertoires in COVID-19. The wider study: There were acute and convalescent COVID-19 samples, and they came from the United States, Italy and Spain. PBMCs, B-cell-depleted T cells, or T cells were the source of the cDNA or gDNA that made up the material.

Authors' analysis steps: Estimated nucleated cell counts came from reference gene primer amplification. Only in-frame clones appear in the TCRdb table, and some are missing; sequencing was by immunoSEQ multiplex PCR. Clone size and the V and J calls come from that table; the DNA yielded D and trimming. The sample consists of roughly 120,000 clones, 86% of them appearing once. Trimming took 7 bases from V and 4 from J; bases not matched to a gene: 4. The CDR3 covers 15 residues. Per the germline V gene, CDR1 is MNHEY and CDR2 is SVGAGI. Source material: peripheral blood. The clonotype originates from a man in his forties with acute or convalescent COVID-19. The chain joins TRBV6-5 to TRBJ2-3, with 14 bases fitting TRBD2. CDR3 residues: CASTPTSGGADTQYF. Written as DNA, the CDR3 is TGTGCCAGCACCCCGACTAGCGGGGGGGCAGATACGCAGTATTTT.